Each of the 15 T cell receptor beta chains below was sequenced from the same sample in a study of blood T cell repertoires in COVID-19. Sequencing was performed with immunoSEQ multiplex PCR; in TCRdb, only in-frame clones are kept and a portion is missing. The sample lists 280,000 or so clones, 70% to 90% seen once, with about 2% in the top ten. The sequencing input was PBMCs or T cells enriched from blood (not recorded which). The receptors stem from a man aged 30 to 39 who had recovered from COVID-19.

J is TRBJ1-2 and V is TRBV6-1; 9 bases map to TRBD1. The V gene's germline CDR1 is MNHNS and CDR2 SASEGT. The CDR3 is made up of 14 amino acids. J lost 5 bases, V lost 3 bases, and 4 bases had no gene match. CDR3: CASSDAGQGYGYTF. The DNA for the CDR3 is TGTGCCAGCAGTGACGCGGGACAGGGTTATGGCTACACCTTC.

The chain carries TRBV3-1 (or the pseudogene TRBV3-2) and TRBJ2-3, with a weak D call TRBD1 (6 bases). The CDR3 is made up of 15 amino acids. V was cut by 7 bases and J by 4 bases, with 18 bases left in between. Germline-derived CDR1 and CDR2 are LGHDT and YNNKEL (reference sequence). This CDR3 is CASKSAGAPADTQYF. The CDR3 DNA reads TGTGCCAGCAAGTCGGCAGGGGCCCCGGCAGATACGCAGTATTTT.

The chain recombines TRBV6-5 with TRBJ1-2; perhaps TRBD1 as D (6 bases). The CDR3 sequence is 14 residues long. Trimming removed 4 bases at V and 7 bases at J, with 16 bases between. In germline, CDR1 is MNHEY, CDR2 SVGAGI. CDR3 amino acids: CASSSIGGASGYTF. The CDR3 DNA follows: TGTGCCAGCAGTTCCATCGGGGGGGCGTCTGGCTACACCTTC.

V gene TRBV7-2 combines with J gene TRBJ1-1, with D possibly TRBD1 on 5 matching bases. The V end lost 8 bases, the J end lost 1 base, and 11 bases lay between the germline ends. This CDR3 has 13 residues. Germline V gives CDR1 SGHTA, CDR2 FQGNSA. This chain's CDR3 is CASGETGNTEAFF. The CDR3 region has the DNA TGTGCCAGCGGAGAAACAGGGAACACTGAAGCTTTCTTT.

V usage is TRBV6-5 and J usage is TRBJ2-7; D is unresolved. CDR1 is MNHEY, CDR2 SVGAGI, per germline. The V gene lost 5 bases and the J gene lost 3 bases, with 14 bases spanning the gap. The CDR3 sequence is 14 residues long. The CDR3 DNA reads TGTGCCAGCAGTCGTTCGTCCAGTCTCTACGAGCAGTACTTC. As protein: CASSRSSSLYEQYF.

The chain recombines TRBV7-9 with TRBJ2-1, with 7 bases that match TRBD1. Trimming cost V 5 bases and J 5 bases; bases outside gene matches: 12. The CDR3 is made up of 16 amino acids. Germline V gene data show CDR1 as SEHNR and CDR2 as FQNEAQ (reference sequence). CDR3 nucleotides: TGTGCCAGCAGCCTAAGGGGGCAGGGAACTAACAATGAGCAGTTCTTC. It yields the protein CASSLRGQGTNNEQFF.

CDR3 coding DNA: TGTGCCAGCAGCCAAGGGACTAGCGGACCAGCCTACAATGAGCAGTTCTTC. Translated: CASSQGTSGPAYNEQFF. The rearrangement joins TRBV3-1 (or the pseudogene TRBV3-2) to TRBJ2-1; 10 bases are a match to TRBD2. J was trimmed by 2 bases and V by 1 base; bases with no gene match: 5. Germline V gene lookup returns CDR1 LGHDT and CDR2 YNNKEL (reference sequence). The CDR3 spans 17 residues.

The V and J genes are TRBV3-1 (or the pseudogene TRBV3-2) and TRBJ2-3; 13 nucleotides line up with TRBD2. There are 18 residues in the CDR3. V was clipped by 0 bases and J by 2 bases; unmatched bases: 5. The germline V gene has CDR1 LGHDT and CDR2 YNNKEL (reference sequence). DNA for the CDR3: TGTGCCAGCAGCCAAGATCGGGGACTAGCGGGGATCACAGATACGCAGTATTTT. This encodes CASSQDRGLAGITDTQYF.

V is TRBV12-5 and J is TRBJ1-3, with D perhaps matching TRBD1 (6 bases). CDR3 length equals 14 residues. Germline V lookup: CDR1 LGHNT, CDR2 FRNRAP. Trimming took 4 bases from V and 4 from J, leaving 11 bases between them. The CDR3 nucleotides are TGTGCTAGTGGTTCCGGACAGCCAGGAAACACCATATATTTT. It translates to CASGSGQPGNTIYF.

The V and J genes are TRBV30 and TRBJ1-6; D uncertain. V dropped 4 bases and J dropped 9 bases, with 16 bases sitting between them. Germline values: CDR1 GTSNPN, CDR2 SVGIG (reference sequence). This CDR3 contains 14 residues. CDR3 in amino acids: CAWKSLGVGSPLHF. CDR3 nucleotides: TGTGCCTGGAAAAGTTTAGGAGTCGGTTCACCCCTCCACTTT.

This clone was seen a single time. The V gene is TRBV9, the J gene TRBJ2-7, with TRBD2 identical over 12 bases. CDR1 SGDLS and CDR2 YYNGEE come from the germline V gene. Trimming at V came to 0 bases and at J to 6 bases, leaving 1 base not matched to a gene. The CDR3 spans 14 residues. Here the CDR3 DNA reads TGTGCCAGCAGCGTAGGACTAGCGGGGGTCGAGCAGTACTTC. It specifies CASSVGLAGVEQYF.

This chain joins TRBV29-1 and TRBJ1-2; weak D call: TRBD1 (6 bases). Germline V lookup: CDR1 SQVTM, CDR2 ANQGSEA. V was cut by 3 bases and J by 0 bases, with 11 bases left in between. The CDR3 has 14 amino acids. CDR3: CSVDPTGSNYGYTF. The CDR3 DNA reads as TGCAGCGTTGACCCGACAGGTTCTAACTATGGCTACACCTTC.

The gene calls are TRBV5-1 and TRBJ2-2; 7 bases are shared with TRBD1. Trimming at V came to 3 bases and at J to 7 bases, leaving 12 bases not matched to a gene. Per germline, CDR1 SGHRS and CDR2 YFSETQ. The CDR3 length is 16 residues. This chain's CDR3 is CASSSRQGLIIGELFF. The DNA for the CDR3 is TGCGCCAGCAGCTCACGACAGGGTTTAATAATCGGGGAGCTGTTTTTT. The complete variable domain, with remaining parts taken from reference TRBV5-1 and TRBJ2-2, reads KAGVTQTPRYLIKTRGQQVTLSCSPISGHRSVSWYQQTPGQGLQFLFEYFSETQRNKGNFPGRFSGRQFSNSRSEMNVSTLELGDSALYLCASSSRQGLIIGELFFGEGSRLTVL.

The V call is TRBV7-2, the J call TRBJ1-6; D may be TRBD1 (5 bases). Per the germline V gene, CDR1 is SGHTA and CDR2 is FQGNSA. Trimming shortened V by 4 bases and J by 7 bases, and 8 bases separated the two germline ends. CDR3 size: 13 residues. Here the CDR3 reads CASSSGLNSPLHF. The CDR3 DNA is TGTGCCAGCAGCTCGGGACTCAATTCACCCCTCCACTTT. Variable domain in full (rest from reference TRBV7-2 and TRBJ1-6): GAGVSQSPSNKVTEKGKDVELRCDPISGHTALYWYRQSLGQGLEFLIYFQGNSAPDKSGLPSDRFSAERTGGSVSTLTIQRTQQEDSAVYLCASSSGLNSPLHFGNGTRLTVT.

The rearrangement links TRBV27 to TRBJ2-1; the match to TRBD1 covers 8 bases. Germline V gives CDR1 MNHEY, CDR2 SMNVEV (reference sequence). The CDR3 is 14 residues long. The V segment lost 6 bases and the J segment 7 bases; nucleotides outside the gene matches: 8. In DNA form, the CDR3 reads TGTGCCAGCAGGGCGGACAGGGCGGAGAATGAGCAGTTCTTC. It yields the protein CASRADRAENEQFF.